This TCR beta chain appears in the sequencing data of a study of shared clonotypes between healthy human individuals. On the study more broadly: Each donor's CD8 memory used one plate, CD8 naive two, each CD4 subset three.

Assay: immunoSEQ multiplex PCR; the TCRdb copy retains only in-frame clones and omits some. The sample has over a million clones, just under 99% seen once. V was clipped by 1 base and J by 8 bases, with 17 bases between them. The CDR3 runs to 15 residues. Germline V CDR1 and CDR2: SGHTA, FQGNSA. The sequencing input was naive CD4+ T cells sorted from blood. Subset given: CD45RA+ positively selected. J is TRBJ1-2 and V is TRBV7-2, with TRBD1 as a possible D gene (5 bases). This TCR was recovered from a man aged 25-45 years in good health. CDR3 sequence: CASSLGRVRVDGYTF. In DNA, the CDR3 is TGTGCCAGCAGCTTAGGGCGGGTCAGGGTTGACGGCTACACCTTC.